Listed below are T cell receptor beta chains from one sample, sequenced in a study of T cell responses to AZD1222 COVID-19 vaccine. Generated by immunoSEQ multiplex PCR, the TCRdb table keeps only in-frame clones and is missing some. The repertoire holds over 130,000 clones, with 94% as singletons. The sequencing used peripheral blood, collected on day 0 of AZD1222 vaccination. The source of these receptors is an adult in good health. Both conserved end residues are part of each CDR3. Each record gives: CDR3 protein, CDR3 DNA, clone size, J gene, D gene, V gene. A D gene is named only where the DNA matches it firmly. The size entry is marked missing in some rows and otherwise reads once, few, many or a size class.

CASSSRRDTGELFF,TGTGCCAGCAGCTCCCGTAGGGACACCGGGGAGCTGTTTTTT,few,TRBJ2-2,.,TRBV7-2
CASSLDRGDTDTQYF,TGTGCCAGCAGCTTAGACAGGGGGGACACAGATACGCAGTATTTT,.,TRBJ2-3,TRBD1,TRBV13
CASSFEQTVYGYTF,TGCGCCAGCAGCTTCGAACAGACCGTCTATGGCTACACCTTC,.,TRBJ1-2,.,TRBV5-1
CASSSSTGGWTEAFF,TGTGCCAGCAGCTCCTCAACAGGGGGGTGGACTGAAGCTTTCTTT,.,TRBJ1-1,TRBD1,TRBV3-1/TRBV3-2
CASSLKYNEQFF,TGTGCCAGCAGCCTAAAATACAATGAGCAGTTCTTC,.,TRBJ2-1,.,TRBV14
CASSELLAGPTDTQYF,TGTGCCAGCAGTGAACTCCTAGCGGGGCCCACAGATACGCAGTATTTT,few,TRBJ2-3,TRBD2,TRBV6-1
CASSQEGRGDIQYF,TGCGCCAGCAGCCAAGAGGGCAGGGGGGACATTCAGTACTTC,.,TRBJ2-4,.,TRBV4-3
CASSLEGSGSPQHF,TGCGCCAGCAGCTTGGAAGGATCTGGGTCGCCCCAGCATTTT,.,TRBJ1-5,.,TRBV5-1
CASSPYRTAMNTEAFF,TGTGCCAGCAGCCCATATAGGACGGCCATGAACACTGAAGCTTTCTTT,once,TRBJ1-1,.,TRBV7-8
CAWSPDTQYF,TGTGCCTGGAGTCCGGATACGCAGTATTTT,.,TRBJ2-3,.,TRBV30